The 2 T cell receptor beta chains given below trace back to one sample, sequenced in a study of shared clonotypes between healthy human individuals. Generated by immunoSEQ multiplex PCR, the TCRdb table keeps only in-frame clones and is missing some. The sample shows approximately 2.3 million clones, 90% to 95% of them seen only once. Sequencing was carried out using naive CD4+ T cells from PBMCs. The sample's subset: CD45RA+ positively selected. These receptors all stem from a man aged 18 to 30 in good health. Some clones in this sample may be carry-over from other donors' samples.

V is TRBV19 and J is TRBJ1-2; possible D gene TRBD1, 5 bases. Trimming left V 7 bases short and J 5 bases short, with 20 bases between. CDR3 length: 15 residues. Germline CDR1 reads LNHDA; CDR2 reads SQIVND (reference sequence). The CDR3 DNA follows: TGTGCCAGTAATGACCAGGGAAAGCTAGGGTATGGCTACACCTTC. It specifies CASNDQGKLGYGYTF.

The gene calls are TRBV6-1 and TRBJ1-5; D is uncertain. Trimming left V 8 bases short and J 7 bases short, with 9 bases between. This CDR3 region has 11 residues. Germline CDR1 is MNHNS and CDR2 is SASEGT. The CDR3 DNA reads TGTGCCAGCGTGAGGTGGCAGCCCCAGCATTTT. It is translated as CASVRWQPQHF.